This entry lists 24 T cell receptor beta chains sequenced from one sample in a study of CD8 T cells in ankylosing spondylitis. Using its own MiXCR run on the 5' RACE reads, TCRdb lists one record per CDR3 protein. The top ten hold 2% to 3% of the sample, which has about 250,000 distinct CDR3 sequences, over 9.5% seen once. The sequenced material came from blood, either unsorted or a sorted T cell fraction (not recorded which). The receptors here all came from a male donor with ankylosing spondylitis or in good health (not recorded which).

This clonotype was counted a few times. This chain uses TRBV4-1 with TRBJ2-7, with D tentatively TRBD1 or TRBD2 (5 bases each). V gave up 0 bases and J gave up 2 bases, with 11 bases separating them. CDR1 is MGHRA, CDR2 YSYEKL, per germline. This CDR3 spans 15 amino acids. The CDR3 DNA follows: TGCGCCAGCAGCCAAGACGGGGACGACACCTACGAGCAGTACTTC. The encoded protein is CASSQDGDDTYEQYF.

CDR3 region: CASSAAEGESQPQHF. The CDR3 DNA reads TGTGCCAGCAGTGCAGCGGAAGGGGAATCTCAGCCCCAGCATTTT. The chain carries TRBV25-1 and TRBJ1-5; weak D call: TRBD1 (5 bases). The length of the CDR3 is 15 residues. In germline, CDR1 is MGHDK, CDR2 SYGVNS. V was clipped by 4 bases and J by 6 bases, with 16 bases between them.

Concerning this clonotype itself: This clone may be a read error of a much larger clone one base away. J is TRBJ1-3 and V is TRBV11-2; no firm D call. Germline V gene lookup returns CDR1 SGHAT and CDR2 FQNNGV. This CDR3 comprises 16 residues. CDR3 coding DNA: TGTGCCAGCAGCTTAGTAGGCGGGATCTCTGGAAACACCGTATATTTT. Residues: CASSLVGGISGNTVYF.

The rearrangement links TRBV15 to TRBJ2-7; D gene uncertain. Germline V gives CDR1 LNHNV, CDR2 YYDKDF (reference sequence). The CDR3 contains 13 residues. V dropped 0 bases and J dropped 4 bases, with 7 bases sitting between them. CDR3 nucleotide sequence: TGTGCCACCAGCAGAGATCCCGGTTACGAGCAGTACTTC. This sequence encodes CATSRDPGYEQYF.

The sample holds many counts of this clonotype. This chain links TRBV7-9 with TRBJ1-2; no firm D call. Germline values: CDR1 SEHNR, CDR2 FQNEAQ (reference sequence). CDR3 length: 13 residues. V was trimmed by 1 base and J by 7 bases, leaving 10 bases between them. The CDR3 DNA follows: TGTGCCAGCAGCTTAGACTCCGCGCGTGGCTACACCTTC. The encoded protein is CASSLDSARGYTF.

J is TRBJ1-1 and V is TRBV7-2, with 11 bases fitting TRBD1. This CDR3 comprises 14 residues. CDR1 and CDR2 (germline): SGHTA, FQGNSA. V gave up 1 base and J gave up 10 bases; unmatched junction bases: 5. The CDR3 loop reads CASSLGDRGGGAFF. The CDR3 DNA follows: TGTGCCAGCAGCTTAGGGGACAGGGGGGGTGGAGCTTTCTTT.

This clonotype was counted at least ten times. This chain links TRBV20-1 with TRBJ1-1; D gene uncertain. The CDR3 totals 13 residues. Germline CDR1 and CDR2: DFQATT and SNEGSKA (reference sequence). V shed 6 bases and J shed 1 base, with 12 bases lying between them. CDR3 residues: CSAPPTGNTEAFF. In DNA, the CDR3 is TGCAGTGCCCCCCCGACGGGGAACACTGAAGCTTTCTTT.

This clonotype has at least ten counts. The gene calls are TRBV20-1 and TRBJ2-1; the match to TRBD2 covers 7 bases. CDR3 size: 15 residues. The V and J ends lost 1 base and 3 bases, in that order; junction bases with no gene match: 6. Germline assignment: CDR1 DFQATT and CDR2 SNEGSKA (reference sequence). In DNA form, the CDR3 reads TGCAGTGCTAGAGGGGGAGCGGGGAGCTACAATGAGCAGTTCTTC. As protein: CSARGGAGSYNEQFF.

The chain employs TRBV5-1 and TRBJ2-1; D is possibly TRBD2 (6 bases). Trimming pared 1 base from V and 6 bases from J, leaving 17 bases between. The CDR3 length is 16 residues. Germline V lookup: CDR1 SGHRS, CDR2 YFSETQ. The CDR3 region is CASSLILTGEGNEQFF. Written as DNA, the CDR3 is TGCGCCAGCAGCTTGATTCTGACGGGGGAAGGCAATGAGCAGTTCTTC.

This clonotype was seen only once. The gene calls are TRBV30 and TRBJ2-6; D gene ambiguous. CDR3 length: 16 residues. The V gene lost 4 bases and the J gene lost 0 bases, with 13 bases spanning the gap. CDR1 is GTSNPN and CDR2 is SVGIG in the germline V gene (reference sequence). This CDR3 is CAWTRSRSSGANVLTF. In nucleotides, the CDR3 is TGTGCCTGGACTAGATCCCGAAGCTCTGGGGCCAACGTCCTGACTTTC.

This clonotype was seen repeatedly, ten times or more. The chain has TRBV1 and TRBJ1-1; the tabulated D call, TRBD1, remains unverified against the DNA. TRBV1 represents a pseudogene. There are 16 residues in the CDR3. This CDR3 reads CTSSTRNEVYNTEAFF. The CDR3 coding sequence is TGCACCAGCAGCACCCGGAACGAGGTCTACAACACTGAAGCTTTCTTT.

The rearrangement joins TRBV11-3 to TRBJ2-5; D tentatively reads TRBD1 or TRBD2 (6 bases each). This CDR3 is 15 amino acids long. V dropped 2 bases and J dropped 0 bases, with 10 bases sitting between them. The germline CDR1 and CDR2 sequences are SGHNT and YENEEA. The CDR3 region has the DNA TGTGCCAGCAGCTTACGGGGGCAGGACCAAGAGACCCAGTACTTC. Translation gives CASSLRGQDQETQYF.

This clonotype was observed many times. The V gene is TRBV5-1, the J gene TRBJ1-1; no definite D call. CDR1 and CDR2 (germline): SGHRS, YFSETQ. CDR3 length equals 13 residues. V gave up 4 bases and J gave up 1 base, with 8 bases separating them. The CDR3 region has the DNA TGCGCCAGCAGCCCCATTGGGAACACTGAAGCTTTCTTT. Translated: CASSPIGNTEAFF.

This clonotype was observed at least ten times. The chain recombines TRBV29-1 with TRBJ2-7, with TRBD2 identical over 7 bases. V dropped 5 bases and J dropped 2; count of bases not matched to a gene: 6. There are 13 residues in the CDR3. CDR1 and CDR2 (germline): SQVTM, ANQGSEA. The CDR3 DNA sequence: TGCAGCGTTATCTCTGGGGGGGCCTACGAGCAGTACTTC. Its protein product is CSVISGGAYEQYF.

This clonotype was detected many times. The rearrangement joins TRBV9 to TRBJ1-3, with a possible D match to TRBD1 (5 bases). Germline V CDR1 and CDR2: SGDLS, YYNGEE. There are 15 residues in the CDR3. Trimming cost V 4 bases and J 14 bases, with 25 bases left between them. In DNA, the CDR3 is TGTGCCAGCAGCTCTGAGGGACCCCACCTCCCTACTCTATATTTT. Its translation: CASSSEGPHLPTLYF. The whole variable domain, remainder taken from reference TRBV9 and TRBJ1-3, is DSGVTQTPKHLITATGQRVTLRCSPRSGDLSVYWYQQSLDQGLQFLIQYYNGEERAKGNILERFSAQQFPDLHSELNLSSLELGDSALYFCASSSEGPHLPTLYFGEGSWLTVV.

The sample holds many counts of this clonotype. The chain recombines TRBV5-1 with TRBJ1-2, with 7 bases fitting TRBD1. This CDR3 region has 12 residues. V shed 3 bases, J shed 8 bases, and the junction held 4 bases outside the gene matches. Germline CDR1 and CDR2: SGHRS and YFSETQ. The CDR3 loop reads CASSSQGSGYTF. The CDR3 DNA reads TGCGCCAGCAGCTCACAGGGGAGCGGCTACACCTTC. The whole variable domain, remainder taken from reference TRBV5-1 and TRBJ1-2, is KAGVTQTPRYLIKTRGQQVTLSCSPISGHRSVSWYQQTPGQGLQFLFEYFSETQRNKGNFPGRFSGRQFSNSRSEMNVSTLELGDSALYLCASSSQGSGYTFGSGTRLTVV.

The chain has TRBV11-3 and TRBJ1-1; TRBD1 matches at 7 bases. The germline V gene encodes CDR1 SGHNT and CDR2 YENEEA. V was clipped by 6 bases and J by 0 bases; unmatched bases: 4. This CDR3 contains 14 residues. CDR3 DNA: TGTGCCAGCAGACCCGACAGGGTGAACACTGAAGCTTTCTTT. Encoded protein: CASRPDRVNTEAFF.

This clonotype has ten or more counts. This chain uses TRBV3-1 with TRBJ2-1; possibly TRBD2 for D (5 bases). Germline V gene data show CDR1 as LGHDT and CDR2 as YNNKEL (reference sequence). Trimming cost V 4 bases and J 10 bases, with 17 bases left between them. This CDR3 has 14 residues. DNA of the CDR3: TGTGCCAGCAGCCGTGGACTGGACCGGACCGAGCAGTTCTTC. Residues: CASSRGLDRTEQFF.

This clonotype was seen at least ten times. This sequence joins TRBV6-1 and TRBJ2-7; 9 nucleotides line up with TRBD2. This CDR3 is 14 amino acids long. Germline V gene lookup returns CDR1 MNHNS and CDR2 SASEGT. The J segment lost 4 bases and the V segment lost 4 bases, leaving 5 bases of the junction unmatched. The CDR3 DNA is TGTGCCAGCAGTGGGCATAGCGGGAGTTACGAGCAGTACTTC. Protein product: CASSGHSGSYEQYF.

This clonotype turned up a few times. This chain connects TRBV2 to TRBJ2-1; D possibly matches TRBD1 or TRBD2 (5 bases each). Germline V gene lookup returns CDR1 SNHLY and CDR2 FYNNEI. The CDR3 runs to 14 residues. V lost 6 bases, J lost 6 bases, and 15 bases lay in between. The CDR3 nucleotides are TGTGCCAGCAGGGGGGTCGGGCCTACCAATGAGCAGTTCTTC. Protein sequence: CASRGVGPTNEQFF.

This clonotype has ten or more counts. The CDR3 nucleotides read TGTGCCAGCTCCCCCCAGCGGGGGACCTACGAGCAGTACTTC. It codes for CASSPQRGTYEQYF. V usage is TRBV5-4 and J usage is TRBJ2-7, with TRBD2 matching 8 bases. Per the germline V gene, CDR1 is SGHNT and CDR2 is YYREEE (reference sequence). This CDR3 contains 14 residues. Losses at the gene ends were 7 bases for V and 2 bases for J; bases not matched to a gene: 8. The complete variable domain, with remaining parts taken from reference TRBV5-4 and TRBJ2-7, reads ETGVTQSPTHLIKTRGQQVTLRCSSQSGHNTVSWYQQALGQGPQFIFQYYREEENGRGNFPPRFSGLQFPNYSSELNVNALELDDSALYLCASSPQRGTYEQYFGPGTRLTVT.

This clonotype came up many times. The gene calls are TRBV3-1 and TRBJ2-1; TRBD1 matches 7 bases. The V and J ends lost 5 bases and 8 bases, in that order; junction bases with no gene match: 9. Germline CDR1 reads LGHDT; CDR2 reads YNNKEL (reference sequence). CDR3 length: 14 residues. CDR3 sequence (DNA): TGTGCCAGCAGCACCCCCGGACAGGCCGATGAGCAGTTCTTC. Encoded protein: CASSTPGQADEQFF.

This clonotype was seen at least ten times. The chain links TRBV20-1 to TRBJ2-1; 7 bases map to TRBD1. The V gene's germline CDR1 is DFQATT and CDR2 SNEGSKA (reference sequence). This CDR3 is built from 16 residues. Losses at the gene ends were 1 base for V and 4 bases for J; bases not matched to a gene: 10. CDR3 amino acids: CSARGPSSRGYNEQFF. The CDR3 nucleotides are TGCAGTGCTAGAGGTCCCTCTTCCAGGGGGTACAATGAGCAGTTCTTC.

The V call is TRBV7-9, the J call TRBJ1-1; perhaps TRBD1 as D (5 bases). Trimming stripped 5 bases from V and 4 bases from J, with 14 bases between. Germline assignment: CDR1 SEHNR and CDR2 FQNEAQ (reference sequence). The CDR3 is made up of 14 amino acids. CDR3 sequence: CASSHTDGTTEAFF. For the CDR3, the DNA is TGTGCCAGCAGCCATACGGACGGGACCACTGAAGCTTTCTTT.